Here is one T cell receptor (beta chain) with its context. This record comes from a study of blood T cell repertoires in COVID-19. Turning to the study itself: T cells, B-cell-depleted T cells, or PBMCs supplied cDNA or gDNA.

This table comes from immunoSEQ multiplex PCR, and its TCRdb copy is limited to in-frame clones, with some not included. The table includes approximately 100,000 clones, roughly 92% detected once. This clonotype was sampled from a man aged 65 to 85 with acute or convalescent COVID-19. The sample taken for sequencing was peripheral blood.

CDR3 sequence (DNA): TGTGCCATCAGTGAGGCCCATTGGACATATAATTCACCCCTCCACTTT. It translates to CAISEAHWTYNSPLHF. The chain couples TRBV10-3 to TRBJ1-6, with D possibly being TRBD1 (5 bases). The CDR3 consists of 16 residues. Looked up from germline, CDR1 is ENHRY and CDR2 is SYGVKD. V gave up 2 bases and J gave up 4 bases, with 12 bases separating them.